A selection of T cell receptor beta chains follows, all from one sample in a study of T cells in Graves' hyperthyroidism and ophthalmopathy. TCRdb called the multiplex PCR reads again in MiXCR, with one record for every CDR3 protein. The sample lists hundreds of thousands of distinct CDR3 sequences; roughly a third were seen once. The sequencing sample was made of blood. The receptors were sampled from a woman aged 40-49 years with Graves' hyperthyroidism. CDR3s include the opening cysteine and the closing phenylalanine or tryptophan. The order of the fields is D gene, J gene, clone size, V gene, CDR3 protein, CDR3 DNA. The D gene is left open where the match is weak. Part of the rows lack a size; the others show once, few, many or a class for expanded clones.

d_gene: TRBD1; j_gene: TRBJ1-1; abundance: many; v_gene: TRBV5-1; CDR3aa: CASSAGTGNTEAFF; CDR3nt: TGCGCCAGCAGCGCCGGGACAGGGAACACTGAAGCTTTCTTT
d_gene: .; j_gene: TRBJ1-5; abundance: .; v_gene: TRBV11-2; CDR3aa: CASSLDKGTEGNQPQHF; CDR3nt: TGTGCCAGCAGCTTAGATAAAGGGACTGAGGGCAATCAGCCCCAGCATTTT
d_gene: .; j_gene: TRBJ2-3; abundance: .; v_gene: TRBV7-3; CDR3aa: CASSPGLRGTDTQYF; CDR3nt: TGTGCCAGCAGCCCCGGTTTACGAGGCACAGATACGCAGTATTTT
d_gene: .; j_gene: TRBJ1-5; abundance: .; v_gene: TRBV21-1; CDR3aa: CASSTGGNQPRHF; CDR3nt: TGTGCCAGCAGCACAGGGGGCAATCAGCCCCGGCATTTT
d_gene: .; j_gene: TRBJ1-1; abundance: .; v_gene: TRBV20-1; CDR3aa: CSARPIGAAEAFF; CDR3nt: TGCAGTGCTAGACCCATCGGGGCGGCTGAAGCTTTCTTT
d_gene: .; j_gene: TRBJ2-2; abundance: .; v_gene: TRBV20-1; CDR3aa: CSVYPWERGTGGELFF; CDR3nt: TGCAGTGTTTACCCTTGGGAGAGGGGCACGGGGGGGGAGCTGTTTTTT
d_gene: .; j_gene: TRBJ1-5; abundance: few; v_gene: TRBV12-3/TRBV12-4; CDR3aa: CASSFEGQGGNQPQHF; CDR3nt: TGTGCCAGCAGTTTCGAGGGGCAAGGGGGCAATCAGCCCCAGCATTTT
d_gene: .; j_gene: TRBJ2-2; abundance: once; v_gene: TRBV5-1; CDR3aa: CASSCGTANTGELFF; CDR3nt: TGCGCCAGCAGCTGTGGGACGGCGAACACCGGGGAGCTGTTTTTT
d_gene: .; j_gene: TRBJ1-2; abundance: .; v_gene: TRBV4-1; CDR3aa: CASSQDRPGGDYGYTF; CDR3nt: TGCGCCAGCAGCCAAGATCGACCCGGGGGGGACTATGGCTACACCTTC
d_gene: .; j_gene: TRBJ1-6; abundance: many; v_gene: TRBV5-6; CDR3aa: CASSSVLANYNSPLHF; CDR3nt: TGTGCCAGCAGCTCGGTCCTCGCGAATTATAATTCACCCCTCCACTTT
d_gene: TRBD2; j_gene: TRBJ2-5; abundance: many; v_gene: TRBV19; CDR3aa: CASSWAGVQETQYF; CDR3nt: TGTGCCAGCAGTTGGGCGGGAGTACAAGAGACCCAGTACTTC
d_gene: TRBD1; j_gene: TRBJ2-5; abundance: .; v_gene: TRBV3-1; CDR3aa: CASTPTGTARETQYF; CDR3nt: TGTGCCAGCACCCCCACCGGGACAGCAAGAGAGACCCAGTACTTC
d_gene: TRBD1; j_gene: TRBJ2-7; abundance: .; v_gene: TRBV6-5; CDR3aa: CAGSYDLTGTYEQYF; CDR3nt: TGTGCCGGCAGTTACGATCTGACAGGGACCTACGAGCAGTACTTC
d_gene: .; j_gene: TRBJ2-3; abundance: .; v_gene: TRBV29-1; CDR3aa: CSVEDFQGIFVTDTQYF; CDR3nt: TGCAGCGTTGAAGATTTCCAGGGAATATTCGTCACAGATACGCAGTATTTT
d_gene: TRBD1; j_gene: TRBJ2-2; abundance: .; v_gene: TRBV6-5; CDR3aa: CASSSWDRVTGELFF; CDR3nt: TGTGCCAGCAGTTCCTGGGACAGGGTCACCGGGGAGCTGTTTTTT
d_gene: .; j_gene: TRBJ1-5; abundance: few; v_gene: TRBV7-9; CDR3aa: CASSLAQFGQPQHF; CDR3nt: TGTGCCAGCAGCTTAGCGCAGTTCGGACAGCCCCAGCATTTT
d_gene: .; j_gene: TRBJ2-2; abundance: .; v_gene: TRBV12-3/TRBV12-4; CDR3aa: CASSPRDISSGELFF; CDR3nt: TGTGCCAGCAGCCCCCGGGACATCTCATCCGGGGAGCTGTTTTTT
d_gene: TRBD1; j_gene: TRBJ1-1; abundance: .; v_gene: TRBV6-6; CDR3aa: CASSYDRGEYTEAFF; CDR3nt: TGTGCCAGCAGTTACGACAGGGGGGAGTACACTGAAGCTTTCTTT
d_gene: .; j_gene: TRBJ1-6; abundance: once; v_gene: TRBV7-2; CDR3aa: CASPSRGVLNSPLHF; CDR3nt: TGTGCCAGCCCGTCCCGGGGGGTCCTGAATTCACCCCTCCACTTT
d_gene: .; j_gene: TRBJ1-1; abundance: .; v_gene: TRBV7-2; CDR3aa: CASSLIEGVMGANTEAFF; CDR3nt: TGTGCCAGCAGCTTAATTGAGGGGGTGATGGGTGCGAACACTGAAGCTTTCTTT
d_gene: TRBD2; j_gene: TRBJ2-7; abundance: many; v_gene: TRBV15; CDR3aa: CATRLAGVPHEQYF; CDR3nt: TGTGCCACCCGACTAGCGGGAGTGCCCCACGAGCAGTACTTC
d_gene: TRBD1; j_gene: TRBJ1-6; abundance: .; v_gene: TRBV5-1; CDR3aa: CASSINPSRQGDSPLHF; CDR3nt: TGCGCCAGCAGCATCAACCCCTCCCGACAGGGGGACTCACCCCTCCACTTT
d_gene: TRBD1; j_gene: TRBJ2-5; abundance: few; v_gene: TRBV6-5; CDR3aa: CASSSWDSQETQYF; CDR3nt: TGTGCCAGCAGTTCTTGGGACAGCCAAGAGACCCAGTACTTC
d_gene: .; j_gene: TRBJ1-1; abundance: .; v_gene: TRBV7-2; CDR3aa: CASSQKQGGGPEAFF; CDR3nt: TGCGCCAGCAGCCAAAAACAGGGCGGAGGCCCTGAAGCTTTCTTT
d_gene: .; j_gene: TRBJ2-5; abundance: few; v_gene: TRBV12-5; CDR3aa: CASGLVTGWGETQYF; CDR3nt: TGTGCTAGTGGTTTGGTAACAGGTTGGGGAGAGACCCAGTACTTC
d_gene: .; j_gene: TRBJ1-4; abundance: few; v_gene: TRBV11-2; CDR3aa: CASSAPGTPNEKLFF; CDR3nt: TGTGCCAGCAGCGCCCCAGGGACACCTAATGAAAAACTGTTTTTT
d_gene: .; j_gene: TRBJ1-2; abundance: .; v_gene: TRBV2; CDR3aa: CASSGGLGGAYGYTF; CDR3nt: TGTGCCAGCAGTGGCGGCCTCGGAGGTGCCTATGGCTACACCTTC
d_gene: .; j_gene: TRBJ1-1; abundance: many; v_gene: TRBV2; CDR3aa: CASSEQGGTEAFF; CDR3nt: TGTGCCAGCAGTGAACAGGGAGGCACTGAAGCTTTCTTT
d_gene: TRBD1; j_gene: TRBJ2-7; abundance: many; v_gene: TRBV11-2; CDR3aa: CASSQGQRYEQYF; CDR3nt: TGTGCCAGCAGCCAGGGACAGCGATACGAGCAGTACTTC
d_gene: .; j_gene: TRBJ2-7; abundance: .; v_gene: TRBV6-5; CDR3aa: CASRGGTGAEQYF; CDR3nt: TGTGCCAGCAGGGGGGGGACAGGAGCTGAGCAGTACTTC
d_gene: .; j_gene: TRBJ1-5; abundance: .; v_gene: TRBV7-9; CDR3aa: CASSLNLNSNQPQHF; CDR3nt: TGTGCCAGCAGCTTAAATTTAAACAGCAATCAGCCCCAGCATTTT
d_gene: .; j_gene: TRBJ1-6; abundance: many; v_gene: TRBV20-1; CDR3aa: CSARDPRNNSPLHF; CDR3nt: TGCAGTGCCCGTGATCCGAGGAATAATTCACCCCTCCACTTT
d_gene: .; j_gene: TRBJ1-4; abundance: few; v_gene: TRBV3-1; CDR3aa: CASSQDGEKLFF; CDR3nt: TGTGCCAGCAGCCAAGATGGAGAAAAACTGTTTTTT
d_gene: TRBD1; j_gene: TRBJ1-1; abundance: few; v_gene: TRBV7-9; CDR3aa: CASSLTSDRDEAFF; CDR3nt: TGTGCCAGCAGCTTAACTTCAGACAGGGACGAAGCTTTCTTT
d_gene: TRBD1; j_gene: TRBJ1-2; abundance: .; v_gene: TRBV7-2; CDR3aa: CASSYRGQGSVGYTF; CDR3nt: TGTGCCAGCAGCTACCGGGGACAGGGGTCGGTTGGCTACACCTTC
d_gene: TRBD1; j_gene: TRBJ2-7; abundance: many; v_gene: TRBV10-1; CDR3aa: CASSESWTGGYEQYF; CDR3nt: TGCGCCAGCAGTGAGTCCTGGACAGGGGGCTACGAGCAGTACTTC
d_gene: .; j_gene: TRBJ1-6; abundance: .; v_gene: TRBV6-6; CDR3aa: CATGTVNYNSPLHF; CDR3nt: TGTGCCACCGGGACGGTGAACTATAATTCACCCCTCCACTTT
d_gene: .; j_gene: TRBJ2-3; abundance: few; v_gene: TRBV5-1; CDR3aa: CASRLGGLTDTQYF; CDR3nt: TGCGCCAGCAGGCTTGGTGGGCTCACAGATACGCAGTATTTT
d_gene: .; j_gene: TRBJ2-5; abundance: .; v_gene: TRBV7-2; CDR3aa: CASSSEAGTQYF; CDR3nt: TGTGCCAGCAGCTCGGAGGCGGGGACCCAGTACTTC
d_gene: .; j_gene: TRBJ1-1; abundance: few; v_gene: TRBV7-9; CDR3aa: CASSPWLGVYPTEAFF; CDR3nt: TGTGCCAGCAGCCCCTGGTTGGGGGTCTATCCCACTGAAGCTTTCTTT
d_gene: .; j_gene: TRBJ2-7; abundance: .; v_gene: TRBV7-9; CDR3aa: CASSHDQDPYNEQYF; CDR3nt: TGTGCCAGCAGCCACGACCAGGATCCTTACAATGAGCAGTACTTC
d_gene: .; j_gene: TRBJ2-7; abundance: few; v_gene: TRBV5-6; CDR3aa: CASTGATFSYEQYF; CDR3nt: TGTGCCAGCACCGGGGCGACCTTCTCCTACGAGCAGTACTTC
d_gene: TRBD1; j_gene: TRBJ1-2; abundance: few; v_gene: TRBV4-1; CDR3aa: CASSHPDRGFYGYTF; CDR3nt: TGCGCCAGCAGCCACCCCGACAGGGGATTCTATGGCTACACCTTC
d_gene: TRBD1; j_gene: TRBJ1-2; abundance: .; v_gene: TRBV30; CDR3aa: CAWSSSGGIGPGYGYTF; CDR3nt: TGTGCCTGGAGTAGCTCAGGGGGGATCGGCCCTGGCTATGGCTACACCTTC
d_gene: .; j_gene: TRBJ2-7; abundance: .; v_gene: TRBV5-1; CDR3aa: CASMRTNSYEQYF; CDR3nt: TGTGCCAGCATGCGGACTAACTCCTACGAGCAGTACTTC
d_gene: TRBD1; j_gene: TRBJ1-2; abundance: few; v_gene: TRBV25-1; CDR3aa: CASSKTGRAYGYTF; CDR3nt: TGTGCCAGCTCCAAGACAGGGCGAGCCTATGGCTACACCTTC
d_gene: .; j_gene: TRBJ2-5; abundance: few; v_gene: TRBV4-1; CDR3aa: CASSQVGGGLGTQYF; CDR3nt: TGCGCCAGCAGCCAAGTAGGCGGCGGGTTGGGGACCCAGTACTTC
d_gene: .; j_gene: TRBJ1-2; abundance: .; v_gene: TRBV2; CDR3aa: CASSQEGGISGGYTF; CDR3nt: TGTGCCAGCAGCCAAGAGGGCGGAATAAGCGGTGGCTACACCTTC
d_gene: .; j_gene: TRBJ2-2; abundance: .; v_gene: TRBV4-1; CDR3aa: CASSQGKGANTGELFF; CDR3nt: TGCGCCAGCAGCCAAGGGAAAGGGGCGAACACCGGGGAGCTGTTTTTT
d_gene: .; j_gene: TRBJ2-6; abundance: .; v_gene: TRBV28; CDR3aa: CASSSSPGANVLTF; CDR3nt: TGTGCCAGCAGTTCAAGTCCTGGGGCCAACGTCCTGACTTTC
d_gene: .; j_gene: TRBJ1-2; abundance: .; v_gene: TRBV7-3; CDR3aa: CASSRHGTSGYTF; CDR3nt: TGTGCCAGCAGCCGGCACGGGACTAGCGGGTACACCTTC
d_gene: TRBD1; j_gene: TRBJ2-2; abundance: many; v_gene: TRBV7-3; CDR3aa: CASSSGTEHGELFF; CDR3nt: TGTGCCAGCAGCTCGGGGACAGAGCACGGGGAGCTGTTTTTT
d_gene: .; j_gene: TRBJ2-7; abundance: many; v_gene: TRBV5-5; CDR3aa: CASSPRHVAEQYF; CDR3nt: TGTGCCAGCAGCCCTCGACATGTAGCCGAGCAGTACTTC
d_gene: .; j_gene: TRBJ1-5; abundance: .; v_gene: TRBV11-2; CDR3aa: CASSFTSGEGQPQHF; CDR3nt: TGTGCCAGCAGCTTTACCTCAGGGGAAGGACAGCCCCAGCATTTT
d_gene: .; j_gene: TRBJ1-2; abundance: many; v_gene: TRBV10-3; CDR3aa: CAISGLRQARYGYTF; CDR3nt: TGTGCCATCAGTGGGTTAAGACAGGCCCGCTATGGCTACACCTTC